The following is a T cell receptor beta chain sequence with its context. The data were obtained in a study of blood T cell repertoires in COVID-19. Study-wide background: Italy, Spain and the United States were the sources of the convalescent and acute COVID-19 samples.

Assay: immunoSEQ multiplex PCR; the TCRdb copy retains only in-frame clones and omits some. This sample has 450,000 to 600,000 clones, with 87% found just once. The CDR3 is made up of 16 amino acids. Germline V gives CDR1 SGHTA, CDR2 FQGNSA. V was cut by 3 bases and J by 9 bases, with 18 bases left in between. The participants were between about 18 and 90 years old and came from 24 US areas. Recovered status applied to Cohort 3 donors who had two consecutive negative PCRs. It also applied to those with clearance or with symptom resolution. Sequencing was performed on PBMCs or T cells enriched from blood (not recorded which). The sequence was obtained from a young woman who had recovered from COVID-19. The chain links TRBV7-2 to TRBJ1-6; perhaps TRBD1 as D (5 bases). The CDR3 nucleotides are TGTGCCAGCAGCTTGTCTTTGCAGGAGGGGTGTTCACCCCTCCACTTT. Residues: CASSLSLQEGCSPLHF.